A single count supports the clone carrying this T cell receptor beta chain. The data were taken from a study of control samples from healthy donors and cancer patients. Assay: immunoSEQ multiplex PCR; the TCRdb copy retains only in-frame clones and omits some. There are about 59,000 clones in the sample; roughly 90% occur only once, and 1.7% lies in the top ten. The germline V gene encodes CDR1 SGHNT and CDR2 YYREEE (reference sequence). V lost 2 bases, J lost 0 bases, and 15 bases lay in between. The CDR3 is 17 amino acids. Specimen: PBMCs. V is TRBV5-4 and J is TRBJ1-3; D is unresolved. The sequence came from a man aged 35-49 years with colorectal cancer. The CDR3 protein is CASSLGGSLVSGNTIYF. In nucleotides, the CDR3 is TGTGCCAGCAGCTTAGGTGGGAGCTTGGTCTCTGGAAACACCATATATTTT.